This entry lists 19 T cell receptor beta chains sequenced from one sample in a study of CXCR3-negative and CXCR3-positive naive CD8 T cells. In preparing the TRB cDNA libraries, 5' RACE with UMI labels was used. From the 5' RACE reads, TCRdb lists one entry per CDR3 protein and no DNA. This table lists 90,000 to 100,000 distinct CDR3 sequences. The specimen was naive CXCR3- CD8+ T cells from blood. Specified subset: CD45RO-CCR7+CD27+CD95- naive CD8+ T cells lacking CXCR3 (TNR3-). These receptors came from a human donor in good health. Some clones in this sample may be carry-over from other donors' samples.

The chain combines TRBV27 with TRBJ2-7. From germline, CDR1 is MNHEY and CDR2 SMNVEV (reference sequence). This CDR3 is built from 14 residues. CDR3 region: CASSLTGASYEQYF.

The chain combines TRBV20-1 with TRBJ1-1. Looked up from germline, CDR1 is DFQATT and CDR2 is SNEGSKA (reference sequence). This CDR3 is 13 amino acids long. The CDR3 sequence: CSAREGGNTEAFF.

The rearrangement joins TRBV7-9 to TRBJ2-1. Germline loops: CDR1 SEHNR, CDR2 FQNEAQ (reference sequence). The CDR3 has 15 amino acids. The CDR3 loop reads CASSLGRVLHNEQFF. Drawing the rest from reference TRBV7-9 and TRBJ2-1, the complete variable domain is DTGVSQNPRHKITKRGQNVTFRCDPISEHNRLYWYRQTLGQGPEFLTYFQNEAQLEKSRLLSDRFSAERPKGSFSTLEIQRTEQGDSAMYLCASSLGRVLHNEQFFGPGTRLTVL.

CDR3 residues: CARRQGNTEAFF. The rearrangement links TRBV2 to TRBJ1-1; TCRdb names TRBD1, which stays unverified in the absence of DNA. The CDR3 is 12 amino acids. CDR1 SNHLY and CDR2 FYNNEI come from the germline V gene.

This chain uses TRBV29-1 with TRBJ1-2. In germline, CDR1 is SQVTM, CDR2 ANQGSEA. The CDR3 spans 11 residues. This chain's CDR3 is CSVEWGNGYTF.

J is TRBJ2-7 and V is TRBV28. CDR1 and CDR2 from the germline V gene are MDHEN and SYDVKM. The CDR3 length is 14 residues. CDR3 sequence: CASSLSVIPYEQYF.

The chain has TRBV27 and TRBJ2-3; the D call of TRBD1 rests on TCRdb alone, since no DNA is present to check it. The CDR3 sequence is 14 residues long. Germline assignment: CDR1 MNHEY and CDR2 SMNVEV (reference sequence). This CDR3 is CASNQGWGTDTQYF.

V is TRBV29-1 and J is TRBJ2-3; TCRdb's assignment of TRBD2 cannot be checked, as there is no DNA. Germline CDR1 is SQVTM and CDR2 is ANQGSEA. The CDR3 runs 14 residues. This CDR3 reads CSVAFSGRTDTQYF.

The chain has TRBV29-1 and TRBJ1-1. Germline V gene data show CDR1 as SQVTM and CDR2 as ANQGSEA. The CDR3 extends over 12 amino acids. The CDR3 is CSVESLNTEAFF.

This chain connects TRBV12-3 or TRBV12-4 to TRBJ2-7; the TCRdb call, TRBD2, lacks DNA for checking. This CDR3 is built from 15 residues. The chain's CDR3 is CASSQSSGSWNEQYF.

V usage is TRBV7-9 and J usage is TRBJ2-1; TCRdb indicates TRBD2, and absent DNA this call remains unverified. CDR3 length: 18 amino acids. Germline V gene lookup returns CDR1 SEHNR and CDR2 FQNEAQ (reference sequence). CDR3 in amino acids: CASSPQGLAGVGRNEQFF.

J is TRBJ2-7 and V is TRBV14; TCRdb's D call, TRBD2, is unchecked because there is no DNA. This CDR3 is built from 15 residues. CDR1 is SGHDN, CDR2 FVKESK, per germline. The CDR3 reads CASSQGFSGGDEQYF.

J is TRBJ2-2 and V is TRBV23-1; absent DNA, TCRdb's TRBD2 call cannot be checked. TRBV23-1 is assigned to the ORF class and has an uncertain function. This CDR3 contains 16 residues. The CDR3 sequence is CASGWARQDNTGELFF.

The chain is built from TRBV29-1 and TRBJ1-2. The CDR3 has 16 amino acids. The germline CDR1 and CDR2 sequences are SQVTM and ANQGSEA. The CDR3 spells CSVVGDPSIGAYGYTF. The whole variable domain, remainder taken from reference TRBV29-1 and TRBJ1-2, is SAVISQKPSRDICQRGTSLTIQCQVDSQVTMMFWYRQQPGQSLTLIATANQGSEATYESGFVIDKFPISRPNLTFSTLTVSNMSPEDSSIYLCSVVGDPSIGAYGYTFGSGTRLTVV.

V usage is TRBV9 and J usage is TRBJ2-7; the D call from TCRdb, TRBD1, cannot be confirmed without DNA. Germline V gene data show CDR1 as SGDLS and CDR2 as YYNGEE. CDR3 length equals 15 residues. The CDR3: CASSVDGTGTYEQYF.

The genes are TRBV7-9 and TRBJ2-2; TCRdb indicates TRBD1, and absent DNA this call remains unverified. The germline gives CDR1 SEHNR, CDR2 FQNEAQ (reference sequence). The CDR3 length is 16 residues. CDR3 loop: CASSFFGPEGTGELFF.

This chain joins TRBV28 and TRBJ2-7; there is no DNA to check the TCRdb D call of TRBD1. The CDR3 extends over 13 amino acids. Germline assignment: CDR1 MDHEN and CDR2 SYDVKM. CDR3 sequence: CAITTGESYEQYF.

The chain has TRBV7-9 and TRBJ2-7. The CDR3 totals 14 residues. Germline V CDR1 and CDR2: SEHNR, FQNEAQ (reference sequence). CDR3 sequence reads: CASTSDRSSYEQYF. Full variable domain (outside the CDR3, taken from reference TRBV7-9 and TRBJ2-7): DTGVSQNPRHKITKRGQNVTFRCDPISEHNRLYWYRQTLGQGPEFLTYFQNEAQLEKSRLLSDRFSAERPKGSFSTLEIQRTEQGDSAMYLCASTSDRSSYEQYFGPGTRLTVT.

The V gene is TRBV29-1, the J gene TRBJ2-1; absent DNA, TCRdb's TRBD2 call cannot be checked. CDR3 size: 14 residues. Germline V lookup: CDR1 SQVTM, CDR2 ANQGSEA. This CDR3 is CSVRLAGAGDEQFF.